A single sample is the source of the 13 T cell receptor beta chains below, sequenced in a study of robustness of blood B and T cell sequencing. TCR beta repertoires were quantified from mRNA rather than genomic DNA. cDNA synthesis used template switching with a 5' universal priming oligo. A 12-nucleotide random UMI in the template-switch oligo labeled every cDNA molecule. TCRdb itself ran the PCR reads through MiXCR, one entry per CDR3 protein. This table holds thousands of distinct CDR3 sequences, 40% to 55% found once. The sequenced sample was peripheral blood. Receptors originate from a human donor in good health.

Only a few counts were recorded for this clonotype. The chain is built from TRBV10-3 and TRBJ1-1; D unresolved. Germline V CDR1 and CDR2: ENHRY, SYGVKD. V was pared by 3 bases and J by 1 base, with 6 bases between. The CDR3 has 13 amino acids. The CDR3 region is CAISDSGNTEAFF. The CDR3 bases are TGTGCCATCAGTGATTCAGGGAACACTGAAGCTTTCTTT.

This clonotype was recorded a few times. The chain has TRBV11-2 and TRBJ1-1; no reliable D call. The CDR3 contains 14 residues. The V end lost 5 bases, the J end lost 11 bases, and 21 bases lay between the germline ends. Germline CDR1 is SGHAT and CDR2 is FQNNGV. The chain's CDR3 is CASSPHKGNPWAFF. The DNA of the CDR3 is TGTGCCAGCAGCCCCCATAAAGGTAATCCTTGGGCTTTCTTT.

This clonotype showed up just a few times. The rearrangement links TRBV20-1 to TRBJ2-7; TRBD1 is a possible D gene (5 bases). From germline, CDR1 is DFQATT and CDR2 SNEGSKA (reference sequence). The CDR3 consists of 15 residues. V was clipped by 0 bases and J by 3 bases, with 15 bases between them. CDR3 nucleotides: TGCAGTGCTAGAGATCGTACAGGTGGCCTCTACGAGCAGTACTTC. Translated: CSARDRTGGLYEQYF.

V and J are TRBV10-3 and TRBJ2-3, with a possible D match to TRBD2 (6 bases). Per germline, CDR1 ENHRY and CDR2 SYGVKD. The V gene lost 5 bases and the J gene lost 4 bases, with 7 bases spanning the gap. The CDR3 runs 12 residues. CDR3 nucleotide sequence: TGTGCCATCAGTTGGGGGGCAGATACGCAGTATTTT. It codes for CAISWGADTQYF.

The J gene is TRBJ1-1, the V gene TRBV4-2, with D tentatively TRBD1 (6 bases). Trimming took 5 bases from V and 0 from J, leaving 7 bases between them. CDR1 and CDR2 (germline): LGHNA, YNFKEQ. The CDR3 sequence is 13 residues long. Here the CDR3 reads CASSEGVNTEAFF. CDR3 nucleotides: TGTGCCAGCAGCGAGGGGGTGAACACTGAAGCTTTCTTT.

There are a few counts of this clonotype. This chain connects TRBV6-1 to TRBJ2-7; D perhaps matches TRBD2 (6 bases). The CDR3 has 12 residues. V lost 6 bases, J lost 5 bases, and 11 bases lay in between. CDR1 and CDR2 (germline): MNHNS, SASEGT. CDR3 nucleotide sequence: TGTGCCAGCAGGGGGGGTGAGGACGAGCAGTACTTC. Protein product: CASRGGEDEQYF.

The chain couples TRBV19 to TRBJ2-3; 9 bases fit TRBD1. In germline, CDR1 is LNHDA, CDR2 SQIVND (reference sequence). CDR3 length: 13 residues. CDR3 sequence (DNA): TGTGCTTCGCGGGACAGGGGCACAGATACGCAGTATTTT. It translates to CASRDRGTDTQYF.

The chain uses TRBV4-2 and TRBJ2-2; D is perhaps TRBD2 (6 bases). Germline V gene lookup returns CDR1 LGHNA and CDR2 YNFKEQ. V was clipped by 4 bases and J by 0 bases, with 12 bases between them. The CDR3 sequence is 16 residues long. The chain's CDR3 is CASSPRWGANTGELFF. The CDR3 DNA follows: TGTGCCAGCAGCCCCAGGTGGGGGGCGAACACCGGGGAGCTGTTTTTT.

The CDR3 protein is CASSSVSRDRGWTGELFF. The CDR3 bases are TGTGCCAGCAGCTCTGTTTCCCGGGACAGAGGATGGACCGGGGAGCTGTTTTTT. V is TRBV7-1 and J is TRBJ2-2; 7 positions agree with TRBD1. TRBV7-1 is an ORF; its function is uncertain. V lost 3 bases to trimming and J lost 5 bases; unmatched junction nucleotides: 15. The CDR3 length is 18 residues.

This clonotype has a handful of counts. The gene calls are TRBV10-1 and TRBJ1-1; maybe TRBD1 (6 bases). V dropped 1 base and J dropped 10 bases, with 16 bases sitting between them. CDR1 and CDR2 (germline): WNHNN, SYGVQD (reference sequence). The CDR3 totals 14 residues. Here the CDR3 DNA reads TGCGCCAGCAGTGAGTACAGGGACTCAAGGGGAGCTTTCTTT. Residues: CASSEYRDSRGAFF.

The J gene is TRBJ2-1, the V gene TRBV10-1; 11 bases line up with TRBD2. Germline values: CDR1 WNHNN, CDR2 SYGVQD (reference sequence). The V gene end was trimmed by 0 bases and the J gene end by 7 bases; junction bases not matched to a gene: 11. This CDR3 spans 18 amino acids. The CDR3 bases are TGCGCCAGCAGTGAGTCGATGGCTAGCGGGGGGATGAGGAATGAGCAGTTCTTC. Its translation: CASSESMASGGMRNEQFF.

The chain links TRBV5-1 to TRBJ1-1, with a tentative D call TRBD1 (6 bases). Germline V CDR1 and CDR2: SGHRS, YFSETQ. Deletions cut 1 base from V and 5 bases from J, with 12 bases between. The CDR3 covers 14 residues. The CDR3 DNA sequence: TGCGCCAGCAGCTTGTCGGGGGGCGTAACTGAAGCTTTCTTT. Translation: CASSLSGGVTEAFF.

The V gene is TRBV12-3 or TRBV12-4, the J gene TRBJ1-6; TRBD1 is a possible D gene (6 bases). The CDR3 extends over 17 amino acids. V was cut by 8 bases and J by 0 bases, with 17 bases left in between. The DNA of the CDR3 is TGTGCCAGCCAGCACTCCCGAGGGGGCTCCTATAATTCACCCCTCCACTTT. This encodes CASQHSRGGSYNSPLHF.